Here is one T cell receptor (beta chain) with its context. The sample is drawn from a study of blood T cell repertoires in COVID-19. Overall study context: Material from acute and convalescent COVID-19 was sourced from the United States, Italy and Spain.

Trimming took 4 bases from V and 7 from J; bases not matched to a gene: 7. Germline assignment: CDR1 SGDLS and CDR2 YYNGEE. The CDR3 length is 15 residues. In the authors' workflow: The authors estimated nucleated cell counts from reference gene primer amplification. TCRdb's table, derived via immunoSEQ multiplex PCR, lists solely in-frame clones and lacks some. V, J and clone size were drawn from that table, and D and trimming were deduced from the DNA. The data hold about 210,000 clones, with approximately 91% observed a single time. The TCR sequence derives from a woman between 35 and 50 years old with acute or convalescent COVID-19. The sequenced sample consisted of peripheral blood. The rearrangement joins TRBV9 to TRBJ1-6; 8 bases align to TRBD1. CDR3: CASSLLGTGNSPLHF. The CDR3 nucleotides read TGTGCCAGCAGCCTATTAGGGACAGGAAATTCACCCCTCCACTTT.